The subject of this entry is one T cell receptor (beta chain). Other DNA sequences in the sample encode the same CDR3. The sample comes from a study of OX40 agonist ivuxolimab in advanced cancers. The repertoire was sequenced with immunoSEQ multiplex PCR; TCRdb's copy has only in-frame clones and lacks some. The repertoire consists of 100,000 to 150,000 clones, with approximately 92% occurring once and the leading ten covering more than 0.15%. The specimen comprised CD4+ or CD8+ T cells sorted from blood, sampled in a trial of the OX40 agonist ivuxolimab. This clonotype was obtained from an adult with an advanced solid tumor such as melanoma, head and neck, liver or kidney cancer.

The CDR3 spells CASQKHKREDEQYF. The CDR3 region has the DNA TGTGCCAGCCAGAAACATAAGCGGGAGGACGAGCAGTACTTC. The rearrangement uses TRBV12-1 and TRBJ2-7; TRBD2, as called in the table, went unchecked against the DNA. TRBV12-1 has pseudogene status. The CDR3 length is 14 residues.